This T cell receptor (beta chain) was sequenced for a study of T cell repertoires and HLA-DP antigens. About this clone: Its antigen is still unknown.

The germline V gene encodes CDR1 GTSNPN and CDR2 SVGIG (reference sequence). CDR3 length: 13 amino acids. The V end was cut by 1 base, the J end by 5 bases, with 9 bases between. Produced via immunoSEQ multiplex PCR; TCRdb's table is partial and in-frame only. The sample contains fewer than 75,000 clones, around four fifths of which appear only once. This TCR came from a man aged 60 to 75 in good health and CMV-seronegative. The chain employs TRBV30 and TRBJ1-5; the D gene is possibly TRBD1 (5 bases). Sequencing used CD4+ T cells from PBMCs. For the CDR3, the DNA is TGTGCCTGGAGTGGGCAGGGCTATCAGCCCCAGCATTTT. Encoded protein: CAWSGQGYQPQHF.